Each of the 22 T cell receptor beta chains below was sequenced from the same sample in a study of Tregs in tolerant kidney transplant recipients. The repertoire was sequenced with immunoSEQ multiplex PCR; TCRdb's copy has only in-frame clones and lacks some. The sample records over 50,000 clones, 70% to 90% being singletons. Source: Tregs from blood, taken before the transplant. All receptors come from a human donor who received a combined kidney and bone marrow transplant.

The chain couples TRBV28 to TRBJ2-1; 8 bases line up with TRBD1. Germline V CDR1 and CDR2: MDHEN, SYDVKM. V lost 5 bases and J lost 2; bases outside the gene matches: 5. The CDR3 runs to 15 residues. DNA for the CDR3: TGTGCCAGCAGTGCGGGACAGGAGACCTACAATGAGCAGTTCTTC. Its translation: CASSAGQETYNEQFF.

This chain's CDR3 is CASSIVPGRHTDTQYF. CDR3 DNA sequence: TGTGCCAGTAGTATAGTTCCGGGACGGCACACAGATACGCAGTATTTT. The chain employs TRBV19 and TRBJ2-3; the D gene could be TRBD1 or TRBD2 (5 bases each). CDR1 and CDR2 (germline): LNHDA, SQIVND (reference sequence). The CDR3 loop spans 16 amino acids. V lost 1 base and J lost 2, with 13 bases in between.

This chain links TRBV7-9 with TRBJ1-2; TRBD1 is a possible D gene (5 bases). The germline gives CDR1 SEHNR, CDR2 FQNEAQ (reference sequence). Trimming removed 5 bases at V and 3 bases at J, with 10 bases between. This CDR3 region has 13 residues. CDR3 sequence reads: CASSPQEYYGYTF. The DNA of the CDR3 is TGTGCCAGCAGCCCACAGGAGTACTATGGCTACACCTTC.

The rearrangement joins TRBV11-2 to TRBJ2-3, with 9 bases that match TRBD2. Germline V gene data show CDR1 as SGHAT and CDR2 as FQNNGV. V trimming: 2 bases; J trimming: 1 base; junction bases outside the gene matches: 4. CDR3 size: 16 residues. The CDR3 here is CASSLRAGGGTDTQYF. The DNA for the CDR3 is TGTGCCAGCAGCTTACGAGCGGGAGGAGGCACAGATACGCAGTATTTT.

The chain is built from TRBV11-2 and TRBJ2-2, with D perhaps given as TRBD1 or TRBD2 (5 bases each). Germline values: CDR1 SGHAT, CDR2 FQNNGV. The V gene lost 0 bases and the J gene lost 4 bases, with 21 bases spanning the gap. The CDR3 spans 19 residues. The CDR3: CASSLDRFRDLRLTGELFF. CDR3 DNA sequence: TGTGCCAGCAGCTTAGATAGGTTTAGGGACCTCCGACTCACCGGGGAGCTGTTTTTT.

The chain carries TRBV6-5 and TRBJ1-1; D unresolved. V was clipped by 0 bases and J by 5 bases, with 7 bases between them. This CDR3 has 13 residues. Per germline, CDR1 MNHEY and CDR2 SVGAGI. The CDR3 DNA reads TGTGCCAGCAGTTACTCCGACACTACTGAAGCTTTCTTT. The encoded protein is CASSYSDTTEAFF.

The J gene is TRBJ1-1, the V gene TRBV2; 8 nucleotides match TRBD1. The V and J ends lost 9 bases and 4 bases, in that order; junction bases with no gene match: 4. CDR1 and CDR2 from the germline V gene are SNHLY and FYNNEI. The CDR3 covers 12 residues. The CDR3 region is CARGQGSTEAFF. As DNA, the CDR3 is TGTGCCAGAGGACAGGGATCCACTGAAGCTTTCTTT.

The chain carries TRBV28 and TRBJ1-1; D may be TRBD1 (5 bases). Trimming took off 7 bases at V and 11 bases at J, with 14 bases between the two ends. This CDR3 region has 11 residues. Germline loops: CDR1 MDHEN, CDR2 SYDVKM. In DNA, the CDR3 is TGTGCCAGCACCCTTTTGGGGGTCGCTTTCTTT. Its protein is CASTLLGVAFF.

The chain uses TRBV6-1 and TRBJ1-5; a weak D match, TRBD1 (5 bases). Germline values: CDR1 MNHNS, CDR2 SASEGT. The CDR3 is 13 residues long. V lost 5 bases to trimming and J lost 7 bases, with 12 bases between them. Here the CDR3 reads CASSSQGGQPQHF. The CDR3 DNA is TGTGCCAGCAGTTCTCAGGGTGGCCAGCCCCAGCATTTT.

This rearrangement joins TRBV7-9 to TRBJ2-3; D may be TRBD2 (5 bases). V lost 11 bases, J lost 5 bases, and 17 bases lay in between. This CDR3 region has 13 residues. Germline V lookup: CDR1 SEHNR, CDR2 FQNEAQ (reference sequence). CDR3 sequence: CAGNPAREDTQYF. CDR3 sequence (DNA): TGTGCCGGCAACCCAGCGAGGGAAGATACGCAGTATTTT.

The CDR3 reads CASSSRTSGMYEQYF. The CDR3 DNA sequence: TGTGCCAGCAGTTCCAGGACTAGCGGGATGTACGAGCAGTACTTC. V and J are TRBV6-1 and TRBJ2-7; 12 positions agree with TRBD2. Per the germline V gene, CDR1 is MNHNS and CDR2 is SASEGT. Losses at the gene ends were 5 bases for V and 4 bases for J; bases not matched to a gene: 6. The CDR3 runs 15 residues.

This clone was counted a single time. The chain employs TRBV4-2 and TRBJ1-4; possible D gene TRBD1, 5 bases. CDR1 is LGHNA, CDR2 YNFKEQ, per germline. The CDR3 loop spans 17 amino acids. Deletions cut 0 bases from V and 0 bases from J, with 11 bases between. CDR3 in amino acids: CASSQDPRVATNEKLFF. The CDR3 DNA reads as TGTGCCAGCAGCCAAGACCCCAGGGTCGCAACTAATGAAAAACTGTTTTTT.

The chain combines TRBV5-1 with TRBJ1-6, with 7 positions matching TRBD1. This CDR3 contains 14 residues. The germline V gene has CDR1 SGHRS and CDR2 YFSETQ. Trimming at V came to 4 bases and at J to 9 bases, leaving 7 bases not matched to a gene. CDR3 residues: CASSETGSPSPLHF. In DNA form, the CDR3 reads TGCGCCAGCAGCGAGACAGGGTCCCCTTCACCCCTCCACTTT. Full variable domain (rest looked up from reference TRBV5-1 and TRBJ1-6): KAGVTQTPRYLIKTRGQQVTLSCSPISGHRSVSWYQQTPGQGLQFLFEYFSETQRNKGNFPGRFSGRQFSNSRSEMNVSTLELGDSALYLCASSETGSPSPLHFGNGTRLTVT.

The count of this clone is one. The chain recombines TRBV6-6 with TRBJ2-7; D is ambiguous. Trimming left V 4 bases short and J 5 bases short, with 9 bases between. This CDR3 is 12 amino acids long. Per the germline V gene, CDR1 is MNHNY and CDR2 is SVGAGI (reference sequence). CDR3 nucleotide sequence: TGTGCCAGCAGTTGGTCGTGGGACGAGCAGTACTTC. Its protein is CASSWSWDEQYF.

This clone was counted between two and nine times. This chain uses TRBV9 with TRBJ2-1; D may be TRBD2 (5 bases). The V gene's germline CDR1 is SGDLS and CDR2 YYNGEE. Trimming took off 0 bases at V and 7 bases at J, with 20 bases between the two ends. The CDR3 contains 17 residues. CDR3 DNA: TGTGCCAGCAGCGTAGGAGTGCCCTCACAACGGAGGAATGAGCAGTTCTTC. This encodes CASSVGVPSQRRNEQFF.

The CDR3 DNA reads as TGTGCCAGCAGCTTACGACAGGGCGGAGGTCAGCCCCAGCATTTT. Encoded protein: CASSLRQGGGQPQHF. This chain joins TRBV7-6 and TRBJ1-5; 7 bases agree with TRBD1. Trimming cost V 2 bases and J 6 bases; bases outside gene matches: 7. Germline CDR1 reads SGHVS; CDR2 reads FNYEAQ. CDR3 length: 15 residues.

The chain uses TRBV6-1 and TRBJ1-6; TRBD1 is a possible D gene (6 bases). V lost 6 bases and J lost 10, with 19 bases in between. This CDR3 has 15 residues. Germline CDR1 and CDR2: MNHNS and SASEGT. CDR3 DNA: TGTGCCAGCAGAATTCGCAGGGGAAGTGGATCACCCCTCCACTTT. Amino acid sequence: CASRIRRGSGSPLHF.

V gene TRBV27 combines with J gene TRBJ2-6; D gene unclear. The germline V gene encodes CDR1 MNHEY and CDR2 SMNVEV (reference sequence). Trimming left V 5 bases short and J 0 bases short, with 8 bases between. The CDR3 has 15 residues. The CDR3 here is CASSLRFSGANVLTF. CDR3 sequence (DNA): TGTGCCAGCAGTCTCCGGTTCTCTGGGGCCAACGTCCTGACTTTC. Using reference TRBV27 and TRBJ2-6 for the parts outside the CDR3, the full variable domain is EAQVTQNPRYLITVTGKKLTVTCSQNMNHEYMSWYRQDPGLGLRQIYYSMNVEVTDKGDVPEGYKVSRKEKRNFPLILESPSPNQTSLYFCASSLRFSGANVLTFGAGSRLTVL.

This chain connects TRBV5-6 to TRBJ1-2, with 8 positions matching TRBD1. The CDR3 runs 14 residues. Germline V lookup: CDR1 SGHDT, CDR2 YYEEEE. With 4 bases clipped from V and 4 bases from J, the junction kept 6 bases outside the gene matches. The CDR3 nucleotides read TGTGCCAGCAGCACGACAGGGGTGGGCTATGGCTACACCTTC. This sequence encodes CASSTTGVGYGYTF.

This clone was detected once. The CDR3 sequence is CASILSGGSQETQYF. The CDR3 region has the DNA TGTGCCAGCATTCTCTCGGGGGGCTCACAAGAGACCCAGTACTTC. The J gene is TRBJ2-5, the V gene TRBV6-6, with D tentatively TRBD2 (7 bases). Trimming left V 7 bases short and J 2 bases short, with 17 bases between. The CDR3 runs 15 residues. Per germline, CDR1 MNHNY and CDR2 SVGAGI (reference sequence).

This chain's CDR3 is CASSYYSSEAFF. The CDR3, as DNA: TGTGCCAGCAGTTACTACTCTAGTGAAGCTTTCTTT. This chain links TRBV6-5 with TRBJ1-1, with D unresolved. Germline CDR1 and CDR2: MNHEY and SVGAGI. This CDR3 is 12 amino acids long. V was clipped by 1 base and J by 7 bases, with 7 bases between them.

The rearrangement links TRBV7-9 to TRBJ1-6, with a weak D call TRBD1 (5 bases). V shed 5 bases and J shed 0 bases, with 14 bases lying between them. Germline CDR1 reads SEHNR; CDR2 reads FQNEAQ (reference sequence). The CDR3 runs to 17 residues. CDR3 loop: CASSPSGGYSYNSPLHF. CDR3 nucleotides: TGTGCCAGCAGCCCGAGCGGGGGGTACTCCTATAATTCACCCCTCCACTTT.